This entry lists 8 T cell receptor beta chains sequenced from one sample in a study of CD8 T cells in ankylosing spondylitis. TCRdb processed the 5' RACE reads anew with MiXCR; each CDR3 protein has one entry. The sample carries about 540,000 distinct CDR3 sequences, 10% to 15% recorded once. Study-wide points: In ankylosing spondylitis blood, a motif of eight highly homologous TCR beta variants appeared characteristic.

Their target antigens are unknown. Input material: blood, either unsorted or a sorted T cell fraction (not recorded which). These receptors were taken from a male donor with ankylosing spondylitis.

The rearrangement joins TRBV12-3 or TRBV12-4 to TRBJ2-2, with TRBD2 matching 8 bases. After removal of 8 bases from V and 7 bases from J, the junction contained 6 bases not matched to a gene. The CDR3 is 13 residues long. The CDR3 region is CASGSGEGGELFF. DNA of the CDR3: TGTGCCAGCGGTAGCGGGGAAGGCGGGGAGCTGTTTTTT.

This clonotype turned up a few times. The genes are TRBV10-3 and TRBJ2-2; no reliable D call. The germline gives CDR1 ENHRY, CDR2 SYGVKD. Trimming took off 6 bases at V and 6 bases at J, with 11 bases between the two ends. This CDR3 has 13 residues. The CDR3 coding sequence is TGTGCCATCAGAGGCCCCGCCTCCGGGGAGCTGTTTTTT. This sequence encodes CAIRGPASGELFF.

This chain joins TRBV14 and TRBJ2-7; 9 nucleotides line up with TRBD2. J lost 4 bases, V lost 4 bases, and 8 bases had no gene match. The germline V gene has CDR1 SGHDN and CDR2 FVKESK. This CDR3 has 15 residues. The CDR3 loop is CASSLGTSTWYEQYV. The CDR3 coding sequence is TGTGCCAGCAGCCTCGGGACTAGCACCTGGTACGAGCAGTACGTC.

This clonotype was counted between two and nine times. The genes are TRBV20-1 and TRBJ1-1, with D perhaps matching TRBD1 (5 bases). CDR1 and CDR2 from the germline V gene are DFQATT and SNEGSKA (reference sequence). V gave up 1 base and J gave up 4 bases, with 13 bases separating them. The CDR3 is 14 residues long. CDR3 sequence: CSARVHRTATEAFF. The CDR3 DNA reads TGCAGTGCTAGAGTTCACAGGACTGCCACTGAAGCTTTCTTT.

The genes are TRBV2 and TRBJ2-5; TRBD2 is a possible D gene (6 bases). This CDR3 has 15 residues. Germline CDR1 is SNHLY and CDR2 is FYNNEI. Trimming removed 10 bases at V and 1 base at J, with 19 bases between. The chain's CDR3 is CAITLYEGLQETQYF. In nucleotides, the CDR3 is TGTGCCATCACCTTGTATGAGGGACTCCAAGAGACCCAGTACTTC.

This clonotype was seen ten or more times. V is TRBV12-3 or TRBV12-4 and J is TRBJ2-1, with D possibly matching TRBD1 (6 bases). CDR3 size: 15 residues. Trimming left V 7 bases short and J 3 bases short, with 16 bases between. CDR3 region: CASTLQGLGYNEQFF. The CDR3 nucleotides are TGTGCCAGCACCTTACAGGGTCTGGGCTACAATGAGCAGTTCTTC.

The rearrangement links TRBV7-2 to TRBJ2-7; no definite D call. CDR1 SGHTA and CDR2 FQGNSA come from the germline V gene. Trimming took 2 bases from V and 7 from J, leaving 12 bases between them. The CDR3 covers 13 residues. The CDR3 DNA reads TGTGCCAGCAGCTTAACCACCGTGGGGGAGCAGTACTTC. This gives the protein CASSLTTVGEQYF.

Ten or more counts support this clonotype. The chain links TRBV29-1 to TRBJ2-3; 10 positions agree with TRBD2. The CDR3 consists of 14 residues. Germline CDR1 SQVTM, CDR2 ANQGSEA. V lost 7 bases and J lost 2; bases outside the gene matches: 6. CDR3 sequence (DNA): TGCAGCGCATCCGGGACTAGCGACACAGATACGCAGTATTTT. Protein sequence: CSASGTSDTDTQYF.